This T cell receptor (beta chain) was retrieved from a study of T cell repertoires in cytomegalovirus infection. Overall study context: It can be stated that public TCR beta signatures indicated CMV infection as well as a matching HLA type.

One entry per CDR3 protein, called by TCRdb with MiXCR from the reads. The data contain 400,000 or so distinct CDR3 sequences, 15% to 20% of them singletons. Study-level findings and limits: HLA-C-restricted CMV-specific TCR beta clonotypes were dominant in the ex vivo response. Summed public TCR beta family frequency identified CMV carriers bearing the relevant HLA.

The trim removed 6 bases at V and 6 bases at J, leaving 6 bases unmatched. The CDR3 is made up of 13 amino acids. Note on this clonotype: Its antigen remains unknown.

The sequenced sample was PBMCs. V gene TRBV12-3 or TRBV12-4 combines with J gene TRBJ1-1, with 8 bases lining up with TRBD1. This receptor was obtained from a human donor in good health (CMV status not recorded). Some clones in this sample may be carry-over from other donors' samples. The CDR3 DNA reads as TGTGCCAGCAGACCTGACAGGGGCTCTGAAGCTTTCTTT. It yields the protein CASRPDRGSEAFF.